This T cell receptor beta chain was obtained from a study of regulatory T cells in long-lasting Graves disease. Time point meaning: newly diagnosed GD, antithyroid drugs for less than 3 months. RNA isolated from PBMCs was used to make the TCR library. From each patient, around 8.9 milliliters of peripheral blood was drawn and collected into an EDTA anticoagulant tube. Germline loops: CDR1 MNHEY, CDR2 SVGAGI. CDR3 length: 15 amino acids. V lost 0 bases and J 3 bases, leaving 8 bases between the germline ends. HTBI primers from iRepertoire and Arm-PCR of CDR3 regions yielded the TCR beta libraries. A single record per CDR3 protein comes from TCRdb applying MiXCR to the multiplex PCR reads. The sample consists of about half a million distinct CDR3 sequences, approximately 12% of them appearing once. This sample also belongs to another study, concerning T cells in Graves' hyperthyroidism and ophthalmopathy.

The source is a woman in her 30s with Graves disease. Sequences were derived from peripheral blood mononuclear cells (PBMCs), sampled at new diagnosis, from a patient treated with antithyroid drugs. The genes are TRBV6-5 and TRBJ2-2; tentative D call: TRBD1 (5 bases). CDR3 amino acids: CASSYSKGDTGELFF. The DNA for the CDR3 is TGTGCCAGCAGTTACTCGAAAGGGGACACCGGGGAGCTGTTTTTT.